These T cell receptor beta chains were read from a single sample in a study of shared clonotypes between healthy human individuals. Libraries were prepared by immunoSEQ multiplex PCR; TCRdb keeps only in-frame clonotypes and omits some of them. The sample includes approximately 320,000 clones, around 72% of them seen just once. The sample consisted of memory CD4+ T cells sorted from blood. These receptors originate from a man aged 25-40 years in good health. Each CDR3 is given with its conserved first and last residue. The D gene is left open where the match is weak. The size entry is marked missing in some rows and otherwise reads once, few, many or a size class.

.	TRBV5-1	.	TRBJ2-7	TGCGCCAGCAGCTTGTACGGAAACGAGCAGTACTTC	CASSLYGNEQYF
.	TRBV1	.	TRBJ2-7	TGCACCAGCAGCCAAGATGGTACTAGCGGACAACCCGAATCCTACGAGCAGTACTTC	CTSSQDGTSGQPESYEQYF
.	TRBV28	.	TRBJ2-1	TGTGCCATCAGTGAAGGTTTTGCGGCCAATGAGCAGTTCTTC	CAISEGFAANEQFF
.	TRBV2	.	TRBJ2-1	TGTGCCAGCAGTTTTTTAGCGCGGGACAATGAGCAGTTCTTC	CASSFLARDNEQFF
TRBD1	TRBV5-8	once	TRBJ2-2	TGTGCCAGCAGCCCTGGACAGGGGGTGTACACCGGGGAGCTGTTTTTT	CASSPGQGVYTGELFF
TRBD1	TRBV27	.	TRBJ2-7	TGTGCCAGCAGTTTTTGGGACAGGGTCCACGAGCAGTACTTC	CASSFWDRVHEQYF
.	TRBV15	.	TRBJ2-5	TGTGCCACCAGCAGAGTGGCGGTGGAGACCCAGTACTTC	CATSRVAVETQYF
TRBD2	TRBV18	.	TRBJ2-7	TGTGCCAGCTCACCAACCGGGACTACCAACTTTGAGCAGTACTTC	CASSPTGTTNFEQYF
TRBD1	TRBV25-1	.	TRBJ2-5	TGTGCCAGCAGACGACAGGGCGAGACCCAGTACTTC	CASRRQGETQYF
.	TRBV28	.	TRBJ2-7	TGTGCCAGCAGTCCGCAAGCAACAGGGAGCAACGAGCAGTACTTC	CASSPQATGSNEQYF
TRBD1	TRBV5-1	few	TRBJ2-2	TGCGCCAGCAGCACTCAACAGGGGGCGATGAACACCGGGGAGCTGTTTTTT	CASSTQQGAMNTGELFF
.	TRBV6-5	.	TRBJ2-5	TGTGCCAGCGGAAGGGTGGAGACCCAGTACTTC	CASGRVETQYF
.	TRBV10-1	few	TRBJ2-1	TGCGCCAGCAGCCCGGACAGCTACAATGAGCAGTTCTTC	CASSPDSYNEQFF
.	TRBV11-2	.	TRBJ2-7	TGTGCCAGCAGCTTCTCGGTTCGGCAGGGTGGTTACGAGCAGTACTTC	CASSFSVRQGGYEQYF
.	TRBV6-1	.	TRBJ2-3	TGTGCCAGCAGTGATAGGACAAGGGGGGGGAGCGCAGATACGCAGTATTTT	CASSDRTRGGSADTQYF
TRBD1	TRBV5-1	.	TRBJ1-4	TGCGCCAGCAGCTCACAGGGGAGCCGGGCTAATGAAAAACTGTTTTTT	CASSSQGSRANEKLFF
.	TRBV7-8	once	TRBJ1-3	TGTGCCAGCAGCCCTCTTGGGGGCCAGGGTCTCTCTGGAAACACCATATATTTT	CASSPLGGQGLSGNTIYF
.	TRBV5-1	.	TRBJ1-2	TGCGCCAGCAGCTTGGAGGGGAACTATGGCTACACCTTC	CASSLEGNYGYTF
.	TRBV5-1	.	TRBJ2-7	TGCGCCAGCAGCCGTGGTGATAGCTGGGACGGGGAGCAGTACTTC	CASSRGDSWDGEQYF
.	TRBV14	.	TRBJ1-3	TGTGCCAGCAGCCTGATGGGACGGGGAAACACCATATATTTT	CASSLMGRGNTIYF
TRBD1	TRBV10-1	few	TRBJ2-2	TGCGCCAGCAGACGACAGGGAGTGACCGGGGAGCTGTTTTTT	CASRRQGVTGELFF
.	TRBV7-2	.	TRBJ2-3	TGTGCCAGCAGCCAGCTAGCGTTACACACAGATACGCAGTATTTT	CASSQLALHTDTQYF
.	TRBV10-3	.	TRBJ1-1	TGTGCCATCAGTGAGATCGAAACTGAAGCTTTCTTT	CAISEIETEAFF
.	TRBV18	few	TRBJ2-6	TGTGCCAGCTCACCACCGGGACGGAACTCTGGGGCCAACGTCCTGACTTTC	CASSPPGRNSGANVLTF
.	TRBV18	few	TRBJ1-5	TGTGCCAGCTCACGGGACGTCAATCAGCCCCAGCATTTT	CASSRDVNQPQHF
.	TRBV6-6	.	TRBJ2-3	TGTGCCAGCAGTGTGAGTTGGGTCACAGATACGCAGTATTTT	CASSVSWVTDTQYF
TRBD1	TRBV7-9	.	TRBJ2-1	TGTGCCAGCAAGGGACAGGGTGTCCACAATGAGCAGTTCTTC	CASKGQGVHNEQFF
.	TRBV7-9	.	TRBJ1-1	TGTGCCAGCAGCTCCTCCTCGTTACAAGGTTTCTTT	CASSSSSLQGFF
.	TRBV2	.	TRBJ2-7	TGTGCCAGCAGCGAAAGTTGGGACATCTACGAGCAGTACTTC	CASSESWDIYEQYF
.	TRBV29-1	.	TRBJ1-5	TGCAGCGTTCGGGGCCCAAATCAGCCCCAGCATTTT	CSVRGPNQPQHF
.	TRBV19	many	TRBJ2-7	TGTGCCAGTAGTACCCTGGGGGGGGCAGCTTACGAGCAGTACTTC	CASSTLGGAAYEQYF
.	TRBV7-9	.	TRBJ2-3	TGTGCCAGCAGCGATCCTTCTAGCACAGATACGCAGTATTTT	CASSDPSSTDTQYF
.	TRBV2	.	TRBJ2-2	TGTGCCAGCATATTGCAGGGGGGCACCGGGGAGCTGTTTTTT	CASILQGGTGELFF
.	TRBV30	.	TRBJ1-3	TGTGCCTGGAGTGTAAAGGGGACTGGAAACACCATATATTTT	CAWSVKGTGNTIYF
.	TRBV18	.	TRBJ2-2	TGTGCCAGCTCACCAATCTCCCAGGGCCCCGGGGAGCTGTTTTTT	CASSPISQGPGELFF
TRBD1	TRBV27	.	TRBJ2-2	TGTGCCAGCACTCGCTCGACAGGGTGGACCGGGGAGCTGTTTTTT	CASTRSTGWTGELFF
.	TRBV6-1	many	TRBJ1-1	TGTGCCAGCAGTGAATCAGGGCGGGGTGAAGCTTTCTTT	CASSESGRGEAFF
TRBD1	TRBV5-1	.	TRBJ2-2	TGCGCCAGCAGCTCAACAGGGGGCGCGGGCGGGGAGCTGTTTTTT	CASSSTGGAGGELFF
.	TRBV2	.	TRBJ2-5	TGTGCCAGCAGTGAGAACACGGGGACCCAGTACTTC	CASSENTGTQYF
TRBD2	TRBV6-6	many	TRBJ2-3	TGTGCCAGCACAGGGACTAGCGAGAGCACAGATACGCAGTATTTT	CASTGTSESTDTQYF